This TCR beta chain was observed in a study of sequential checkpoint blockade in melanoma. Noted treatment: randomized to nivolumab then ipilimumab (arm A) or the reverse (arm B). DNA-damaging chemotherapy had not been given to any patient beforehand. PBMC sorting kept live CD3+CD8+ cells without CD19 or CD56. Assay used: immunoSEQ multiplex PCR; TCRdb lists only in-frame clones, some missing. The top ten hold about 11% of the sample, which has some 11,000 clones, around 84% seen once. The V end lost 4 bases, the J end lost 4 bases, and 17 bases lay between the germline ends. Per germline, CDR1 SGHTS and CDR2 YDEGEE. The CDR3 runs 15 residues.

The TCR was taken from a human donor with melanoma. This chain joins TRBV5-8 and TRBJ1-2, with unresolved D. Sequenced here: CD8+ T cells sorted from blood (inferred from file names), sampled from a patient given nivolumab and ipilimumab in sequence. The CDR3 region is CASSTSVPSAYGYTF. Here the CDR3 DNA reads TGTGCCAGCAGCACCTCAGTTCCTAGCGCCTATGGCTACACCTTC. Full variable domain (missing parts from reference TRBV5-8 and TRBJ1-2): EAGVTQSPTHLIKTRGQQATLRCSPISGHTSVYWYQQALGLGLQFLLWYDEGEERNRGNFPPRFSGRQFPNYSSELNVNALELEDSALYLCASSTSVPSAYGYTFGSGTRLTVV.